The source of this T cell receptor (beta chain) is a study of blood T cell repertoires in COVID-19. For the study at large: The samples span acute and convalescent COVID-19 from the United States, Italy and Spain.

The data were produced by immunoSEQ multiplex PCR, yet TCRdb's version contains in-frame clones alone and is incomplete. The profile shows fewer than 400,000 clones, 90% of them singletons. The germline CDR1 and CDR2 sequences are SGHNT and YYREEE (reference sequence). The CDR3 runs to 15 residues. The V gene end was trimmed by 1 base and the J gene end by 4 bases; junction bases not matched to a gene: 7. The chain carries TRBV5-4 and TRBJ1-1; 7 nucleotides align to TRBD1. The sequence derives from a woman aged 25 to 39 with COVID-19, enrolled during active disease. The sequencing input was peripheral blood. The CDR3 reads CASSLPAGGGTEAFF. The DNA of the CDR3 is TGTGCCAGCAGCTTGCCGGCAGGGGGTGGCACTGAAGCTTTCTTT.